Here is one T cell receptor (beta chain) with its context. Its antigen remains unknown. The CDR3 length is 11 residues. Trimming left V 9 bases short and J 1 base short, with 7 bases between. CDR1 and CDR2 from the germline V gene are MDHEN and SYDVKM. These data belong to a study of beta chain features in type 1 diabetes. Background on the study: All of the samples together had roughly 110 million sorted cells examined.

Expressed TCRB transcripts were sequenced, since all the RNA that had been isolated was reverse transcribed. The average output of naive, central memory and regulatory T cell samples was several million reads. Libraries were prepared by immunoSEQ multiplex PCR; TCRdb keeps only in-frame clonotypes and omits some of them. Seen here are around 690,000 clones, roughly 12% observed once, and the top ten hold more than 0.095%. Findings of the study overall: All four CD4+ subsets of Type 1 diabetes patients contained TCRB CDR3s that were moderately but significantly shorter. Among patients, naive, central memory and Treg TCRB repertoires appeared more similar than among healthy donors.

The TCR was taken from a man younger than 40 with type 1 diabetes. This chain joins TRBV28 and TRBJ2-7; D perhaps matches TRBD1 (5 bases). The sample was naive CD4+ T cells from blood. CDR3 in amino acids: CASSGSYEQYF. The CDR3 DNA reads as TGTGCCAGTTCAGGGTCCTACGAGCAGTACTTC.